The 31 T cell receptor beta chains below all came from one sample that was sequenced in a study of blood T cell repertoires in COVID-19. Profiling relied on immunoSEQ multiplex PCR, and the TCRdb table lists in-frame clones only, not all of them. Among 100,000 to 150,000 clones, 60% to 75% were seen once, and the ten largest hold about 1.9%. The sequencing input was peripheral blood. These TCRs come from a woman aged 70-85 years with acute or convalescent COVID-19.

V usage is TRBV11-2 and J usage is TRBJ1-1; possibly TRBD1 for D (6 bases). The CDR3 is 13 amino acids. V lost 1 base, J lost 9 bases, and 12 bases lay in between. Germline CDR1 is SGHAT and CDR2 is FQNNGV. The CDR3 here is CASSLAPGQKAFF. The CDR3 nucleotides read TGTGCCAGCAGCTTAGCTCCGGGACAAAAAGCTTTCTTT.

This rearrangement joins TRBV4-1 to TRBJ1-4; D possibly corresponds to TRBD1 (5 bases). Germline V lookup: CDR1 MGHRA, CDR2 YSYEKL. Trimming cost V 0 bases and J 0 bases, with 11 bases left between them. This CDR3 comprises 17 residues. This CDR3 is CASSQDRGIATNEKLFF. The CDR3 coding sequence is TGCGCCAGCAGCCAAGATCGGGGGATAGCAACTAATGAAAAACTGTTTTTT.

This clone was seen more than once but under ten times. The chain recombines TRBV5-1 with TRBJ1-1, with 7 positions matching TRBD1. Germline trimming cut 4 bases from V and 1 base from J; bases unmatched to any gene: 7. Germline V gives CDR1 SGHRS, CDR2 YFSETQ. The CDR3 consists of 15 residues. The DNA of the CDR3 is TGCGCCAGCAGCGAAACCGGGACAGCGAACACTGAAGCTTTCTTT. Protein sequence: CASSETGTANTEAFF.

The J gene is TRBJ1-2, the V gene TRBV25-1; 10 bases are a match to TRBD1. The CDR3 is 16 residues long. Per germline, CDR1 MGHDK and CDR2 SYGVNS. The trim removed 6 bases at V and 1 base at J, leaving 8 bases unmatched. DNA of the CDR3: TGTGCCAGCAGCGAGGACAGGGGGTCCCTTAACTATGGCTACACCTTC. The encoded protein is CASSEDRGSLNYGYTF.

The gene calls are TRBV6-6 and TRBJ1-2; TRBD1 matches at 10 bases. Germline assignment: CDR1 MNHNY and CDR2 SVGAGI (reference sequence). The trim removed 5 bases at V and 2 bases at J, leaving 17 bases unmatched. This CDR3 is built from 19 residues. The CDR3 here is CASSPIRDRGEYINYGYTF. CDR3 sequence (DNA): TGTGCCAGCAGTCCCATACGGGACAGGGGTGAGTATATCAACTATGGCTACACCTTC.

V and J are TRBV28 and TRBJ2-2; no firm D call. The germline CDR1 and CDR2 sequences are MDHEN and SYDVKM. The CDR3 has 14 residues. Trimming took off 3 bases at V and 5 bases at J, with 10 bases between the two ends. Here the CDR3 reads CASSFVARTGELFF. The CDR3 nucleotides are TGTGCCAGCAGTTTCGTTGCGAGAACCGGGGAGCTGTTTTTT.

V gene TRBV5-6 combines with J gene TRBJ2-5; 7 nucleotides match TRBD1. CDR1 is SGHDT and CDR2 is YYEEEE in the germline V gene. This CDR3 region has 15 residues. With 1 base clipped from V and 5 bases from J, the junction kept 8 bases outside the gene matches. The CDR3 DNA reads TGTGCCAGCAGCTTGCAGACAGGGTGGTCGGAGACCCAGTACTTC. It is translated as CASSLQTGWSETQYF.

This rearrangement joins TRBV4-2 to TRBJ2-4; TRBD2 matches 13 bases. Losses at the gene ends were 3 bases for V and 7 bases for J; bases not matched to a gene: 6. CDR3 length: 16 amino acids. Per the germline V gene, CDR1 is LGHNA and CDR2 is YNFKEQ. The CDR3: CASSHEQTSGRNIQYF. The CDR3 bases are TGTGCCAGCAGCCACGAACAGACTAGCGGGAGGAACATTCAGTACTTC.

J is TRBJ1-5 and V is TRBV19, with a possible D match to TRBD1 (6 bases). The V gene lost 8 bases and the J gene lost 3 bases, with 20 bases spanning the gap. The germline CDR1 and CDR2 sequences are LNHDA and SQIVND (reference sequence). CDR3 length: 16 residues. The DNA for the CDR3 is TGTGCCAGTGGGGAAACAGGGAGAGGTTTCAATCAGCCCCAGCATTTT. Protein product: CASGETGRGFNQPQHF.

The genes are TRBV5-5 and TRBJ2-7; D may be TRBD2 (5 bases). V was cut by 0 bases and J by 1 base, with 14 bases left in between. The CDR3 is made up of 16 amino acids. Germline V gives CDR1 SGHKS, CDR2 YYEKEE (reference sequence). CDR3 in amino acids: CASSLAPRRISYEQYF. The CDR3 nucleotides are TGTGCCAGCAGCTTGGCCCCTAGGAGGATTTCCTACGAGCAGTACTTC.

The chain uses TRBV7-9 and TRBJ2-7; 7 positions agree with TRBD1. From germline, CDR1 is SEHNR and CDR2 FQNEAQ (reference sequence). This CDR3 is built from 16 residues. V trimming: 5 bases; J trimming: 6 bases; junction bases outside the gene matches: 16. The chain's CDR3 is CASSPSGRQGRGEQYF. CDR3 bases: TGTGCCAGCAGCCCATCCGGTCGACAGGGCCGGGGCGAGCAGTACTTC.

The chain links TRBV2 to TRBJ1-4, with D maybe TRBD1 (6 bases). The V and J ends lost 10 bases and 0 bases respectively, with 12 bases between them. This CDR3 has 14 amino acids. Germline lookup yields CDR1 SNHLY and CDR2 FYNNEI. The CDR3 sequence is CATRGGSTNEKLFF. In DNA form, the CDR3 reads TGTGCCACCCGAGGGGGTTCAACTAATGAAAAACTGTTTTTT.

The genes are TRBV6-6 and TRBJ2-3, with D perhaps TRBD1 (5 bases). V was cut by 6 bases and J by 1 base, with 11 bases left in between. CDR3 length: 14 residues. Germline loops: CDR1 MNHNY, CDR2 SVGAGI (reference sequence). The CDR3 spells CASSLRVGTDTQYF. For the CDR3, the DNA is TGTGCCAGCAGCCTCAGGGTGGGCACAGATACGCAGTATTTT.

This clone was counted once. V is TRBV29-1 and J is TRBJ2-3; 9 nucleotides align to TRBD1. Germline-derived CDR1 and CDR2 are SQVTM and ANQGSEA. The CDR3 is 15 residues long. The trim removed 1 base at V and 2 bases at J, leaving 4 bases unmatched. In nucleotides, the CDR3 is TGCAGCGTTGAAGGACAGGGGGAAGTCACAGATACGCAGTATTTT. This sequence encodes CSVEGQGEVTDTQYF.

This clone was observed at least ten times. The chain combines TRBV28 with TRBJ2-7; 12 positions match TRBD2. The junction had 9 bases not matched to a gene; V was cut back by 6 bases and J by 6 bases. The CDR3 has 15 residues. CDR1 and CDR2 from the germline V gene are MDHEN and SYDVKM. CDR3 in amino acids: CASRLGTSGRLEQYF. The CDR3 nucleotides read TGTGCCAGCAGACTGGGTACTAGCGGGAGGCTCGAGCAGTACTTC.

The chain recombines TRBV19 with TRBJ2-3, with 8 nucleotides matching TRBD2. Trimming cost V 6 bases and J 5 bases; bases outside gene matches: 4. Per the germline V gene, CDR1 is LNHDA and CDR2 is SQIVND (reference sequence). The CDR3 sequence is 13 residues long. The CDR3 DNA is TGTGCCAGTAGCGGGGGGGCCGGAGATACGCAGTATTTT. Protein: CASSGGAGDTQYF.

The rearrangement links TRBV5-1 to TRBJ1-1, with 7 bases that match TRBD1. CDR1 SGHRS and CDR2 YFSETQ come from the germline V gene. The CDR3 totals 15 residues. The J segment lost 0 bases and the V segment lost 2 bases, leaving 4 bases of the junction unmatched. The CDR3 loop is CASSLNRGLNTEAFF. Written as DNA, the CDR3 is TGCGCCAGCAGCTTAAACAGGGGCTTGAACACTGAAGCTTTCTTT.

The chain links TRBV6-1 to TRBJ1-1, with D hard to call. The germline V and J ends were trimmed by 3 bases and 6 bases, with 5 bases remaining between them. This CDR3 region has 11 residues. CDR1 and CDR2 (germline): MNHNS, SASEGT. In DNA, the CDR3 is TGTGCCAGCAGTGAGGAGGCTGAAGCTTTCTTT. Translating it yields CASSEEAEAFF.

This chain connects TRBV2 to TRBJ2-1; D might be TRBD1 (5 bases). This CDR3 has 14 amino acids. V was clipped by 6 bases and J by 6 bases, with 15 bases between them. Germline V CDR1 and CDR2: SNHLY, FYNNEI. The CDR3: CASSQGVLFNEQFF. The CDR3 bases are TGTGCCAGCAGCCAGGGCGTCCTCTTCAATGAGCAGTTCTTC. The full variable domain, completed using reference TRBV2 and TRBJ2-1, is EPEVTQTPSHQVTQMGQEVILRCVPISNHLYFYWYRQILGQKVEFLVSFYNNEISEKSEIFDDQFSVERPDGSNFTLKIRSTKLEDSAMYFCASSQGVLFNEQFFGPGTRLTVL.

V is TRBV10-2 and J is TRBJ1-1; tentatively, D is TRBD1 (5 bases). The germline V gene has CDR1 WSHSY and CDR2 SAAADI. CDR3 length: 16 amino acids. Between the trimmed V and J ends, which lost 0 bases and 6 bases, there was a span of 17 bases. The CDR3 nucleotides are TGCGCCAGCAGTGAGTCGATGGGACTACGAACGGCTGAAGCTTTCTTT. The encoded protein is CASSESMGLRTAEAFF.

The gene calls are TRBV18 and TRBJ1-5, with TRBD1 identical over 8 bases. The CDR3 is made up of 14 amino acids. Germline V gene sequence: CDR1 KGHSH, CDR2 LQKENI. With 5 bases clipped from V and 7 bases from J, the junction kept 7 bases outside the gene matches. For the CDR3, the DNA is TGTGCCAGCTCAACCGGACAGGGTGGGCAGCCCCAGCATTTT. Its translation: CASSTGQGGQPQHF.

The genes are TRBV13 and TRBJ1-2, with no clear D. Germline V gene sequence: CDR1 PRHDT, CDR2 FYEKMQ (reference sequence). The CDR3 is made up of 13 amino acids. Trimming took 2 bases from V and 1 from J, leaving 5 bases between them. CDR3 residues: CASSLRLNYGYTF. Written as DNA, the CDR3 is TGTGCCAGCAGCTTACGACTTAACTATGGCTACACCTTC.

J is TRBJ2-3 and V is TRBV7-8; 13 bases line up with TRBD2. Germline lookup yields CDR1 SGHVS and CDR2 FQNEAQ. The CDR3 totals 16 residues. With 5 bases clipped from V and 4 bases from J, the junction kept 6 bases outside the gene matches. In nucleotides, the CDR3 is TGTGCCAGCAGCCTCCGGACTAGCGGGGGTGCAGATACGCAGTATTTT. Protein: CASSLRTSGGADTQYF. Supplemented by reference TRBV7-8 and TRBJ2-3, the full variable domain reads GAGVSQSPRYKVAKRGQDVALRCDPISGHVSLFWYQQALGQGPEFLTYFQNEAQLDKSGLPSDRFFAERPEGSVSTLKIQRTQQEDSAVYLCASSLRTSGGADTQYFGPGTRLTVL.

This clone was observed once. This chain uses TRBV19 with TRBJ2-3, with D possibly matching TRBD2 (6 bases). CDR3 length: 15 amino acids. Trimming pared 5 bases from V and 4 bases from J, leaving 16 bases between. In germline, CDR1 is LNHDA, CDR2 SQIVND (reference sequence). CDR3 amino acids: CASSSGAIRSDTQYF. The CDR3 nucleotides are TGTGCCAGTAGTTCGGGAGCGATCAGATCAGATACGCAGTATTTT.

This clone was seen at least ten times. V and J are TRBV7-9 and TRBJ2-2, with 9 bases fitting TRBD1. After removal of 5 bases from V and 6 bases from J, the junction contained 7 bases not matched to a gene. In germline, CDR1 is SEHNR, CDR2 FQNEAQ (reference sequence). The CDR3 consists of 15 residues. The CDR3 sequence: CASSRIQGAAGELFF. The DNA for the CDR3 is TGTGCCAGCAGCCGGATACAGGGGGCGGCCGGGGAGCTGTTTTTT. Full variable domain (missing parts from reference TRBV7-9 and TRBJ2-2): DTGVSQNPRHKITKRGQNVTFRCDPISEHNRLYWYRQTLGQGPEFLTYFQNEAQLEKSRLLSDRFSAERPKGSFSTLEIQRTEQGDSAMYLCASSRIQGAAGELFFGEGSRLTVL.

The chain uses TRBV9 and TRBJ1-2; unclear D gene. This CDR3 spans 13 amino acids. V was shortened by 0 bases and J by 8 bases, with 11 bases between the two germline ends. In germline, CDR1 is SGDLS, CDR2 YYNGEE. CDR3 region: CASSVATEGGYTF. The CDR3 DNA sequence: TGTGCCAGCAGCGTAGCTACAGAGGGCGGCTACACCTTC.

This chain joins TRBV5-6 and TRBJ1-1, with D tentatively TRBD1 (6 bases). Trimming removed 3 bases from V and 3 bases from J, with 18 bases in between. The germline V gene encodes CDR1 SGHDT and CDR2 YYEEEE. The CDR3 runs 16 residues. The CDR3 spells CASSYRVLKVYTEAFF. The DNA of the CDR3 is TGTGCCAGCAGCTACAGGGTTCTGAAGGTGTACACTGAAGCTTTCTTT.

This clone was recorded a few times. The chain links TRBV12-3 or TRBV12-4 to TRBJ1-5; maybe TRBD1 (5 bases). The CDR3 totals 12 residues. Trimming left V 7 bases short and J 12 bases short, with 16 bases between. CDR3 DNA sequence: TGTGCCAGCACCAACGCAGGGAAGGTCCAGCATTTT. Protein sequence: CASTNAGKVQHF.

The rearrangement links TRBV5-6 to TRBJ2-1; TRBD2 aligns across 9 bases. The CDR3 length is 17 residues. Germline assignment: CDR1 SGHDT and CDR2 YYEEEE. J was trimmed by 2 bases and V by 2 bases; bases with no gene match: 8. The CDR3 region is CASSFGGGGGAYNEQFF. DNA of the CDR3: TGTGCCAGCAGCTTCGGTGGAGGCGGGGGGGCCTACAATGAGCAGTTCTTC. Variable domain in full (rest from reference TRBV5-6 and TRBJ2-1): DAGVTQSPTHLIKTRGQQVTLRCSPKSGHDTVSWYQQALGQGPQFIFQYYEEEERQRGNFPDRFSGHQFPNYSSELNVNALLLGDSALYLCASSFGGGGGAYNEQFFGPGTRLTVL.

V and J are TRBV7-2 and TRBJ1-4; no clear D gene. Deletions cut 5 bases from V and 4 bases from J, with 17 bases between. This CDR3 comprises 16 residues. CDR1 is SGHTA, CDR2 FQGNSA, per germline. Here the CDR3 DNA reads TGTGCCAGCAGCCTTCTCGGAGGACGGCTTAATGAAAAACTGTTTTTT. It encodes CASSLLGGRLNEKLFF.

This clone was seen a few times. This chain connects TRBV10-3 to TRBJ2-3, with 9 bases that match TRBD1. CDR3 length equals 16 residues. V was pared by 3 bases and J by 3 bases, with 7 bases of the junction left unmatched. Germline V CDR1 and CDR2: ENHRY, SYGVKD. The CDR3 DNA sequence: TGTGCCATCAGTGACTTCACAGGGGGCCTTACAGATACGCAGTATTTT. Translating gives CAISDFTGGLTDTQYF.